Here is one T cell receptor (beta chain) with its context. This sample's RNA came from whole unsorted tissue. The normal lung tissue was taken more than 3 cm from the tumor edge. A modified ARM-PCR protocol with three rounds of nested PCR amplified TCRbeta. TCRdb reprocessed the multiplex PCR reads with MiXCR, giving one entry per CDR3 protein. The table records 80,000 to 100,000 distinct CDR3 sequences, approximately 80% of them present only once. The germline V gene encodes CDR1 MNHNS and CDR2 SASEGT. J was trimmed by 10 bases and V by 4 bases; bases with no gene match: 11. The CDR3 totals 16 residues. This sample is part of a study of tumor and adjacent non-tumor tissue in lung cancer. Turning to the study itself: There were 11 to 13 adenocarcinoma, 2 squamous cell carcinoma and 1 small cell lung cancer cases.

Input material: distant non-tumor lung tissue. The chain links TRBV6-1 to TRBJ1-6; 9 bases are a match to TRBD1. The TCR originated in a man in his fifties or sixties with small cell lung cancer. The CDR3 nucleotides are TGTGCCAGCAGTGGAAAGCGACAGGGGGTCAGCTCACCCCTCCACTTT. This sequence encodes CASSGKRQGVSSPLHF.